Listed below are T cell receptor beta chains from one sample, sequenced in a study of T cell repertoires in cytomegalovirus infection. These receptors have no known antigen. MiXCR was run by TCRdb on the reads, yielding one entry per CDR3 protein. This table has about 770,000 distinct CDR3 sequences, about 29% appearing once. Material: cultured CD8+ T cells from PBMCs, obtained from culture after CMV antigen stimulation. The receptors were gathered from a human donor in good health (CMV status not recorded). Some clones in this sample may be carry-over from other donors' samples. The conserved cysteine and the conserved F or W are not part of the CDR3 here.

TRBJ2-5,TRBV7-9,ASSLEMGYQDQKETQY
TRBJ1-6,TRBV11-3,ASSHQGPPGQGTSPLH
TRBJ1-2,TRBV12-3/TRBV12-4,ASSRRLLDPYGYT
TRBJ2-3,TRBV18,ASSPKDRSHTDTQY
TRBJ1-6,TRBV7-9,ASSLENSPLH
TRBJ2-5,TRBV7-8,ASTWGTAIQETQY
TRBJ1-2,TRBV29-1,SVDHPLQERDYGYT
TRBJ1-1,TRBV28,ASVRGKGTEAF
TRBJ1-5,TRBV19,ASSIRLEHQPQH
TRBJ1-2,TRBV2,ASSEKGGTVTSYT
TRBJ2-5,TRBV27,ASSHRKRPQETQY
TRBJ1-4,TRBV27,ASSPQRNRGEKLF
TRBJ1-1,TRBV14,ASSRTMGSGNTEAF
TRBJ1-2,TRBV15,ATSIDRGVNYGYT
TRBJ2-5,TRBV20-1,SAQDRGAGRETQY
TRBJ2-1,TRBV11-2,ASSLDPSNEQF
TRBJ2-7,TRBV7-8,ASSLALMTGAYEQY
TRBJ2-1,TRBV28,ASLKGRGPLAYNEQF
TRBJ2-5,TRBV6-5,ASSPPRTGGLETQY
TRBJ2-1,TRBV7-2,ASSFIGADGNEQF
TRBJ2-7,TRBV19,ASSNRAEQY
TRBJ2-2,TRBV7-2,ASFPRGTENTGELF
TRBJ1-1,TRBV6-6,ASSYPPRGSNTEAF
TRBJ2-1,TRBV19,ASSISGGGHNEQF
TRBJ2-3,TRBV27,ASSLLGGLSGTDTQY
TRBJ2-3,TRBV4-1,ASSQWASGATDTQY
TRBJ2-6,TRBV2,ASNGANVLT
TRBJ2-2,TRBV7-9,ASRPSLGEGNTGELF
TRBJ1-1,TRBV27,ASGPTSNSEAF
TRBJ2-3,TRBV7-2,ASSLLAGADTQY
TRBJ2-2,TRBV7-2,ASSLLILGSHTGELF
TRBJ2-7,TRBV27,ASSLSAAYEQY
TRBJ2-1,TRBV10-3,AISDDRGNEQF
TRBJ1-2,TRBV20-1,SASGDTSNYGYT
TRBJ2-5,TRBV7-8,ASSFLTPSNQETQY
TRBJ2-1,TRBV6-1,ASSEGTGGRNEQF
TRBJ2-1,TRBV7-9,ASSLDQGREQF
TRBJ1-2,TRBV20-1,SARVARNNYGYT
TRBJ2-1,TRBV14,ASSQDILVKGLYNEQF
TRBJ2-7,TRBV27,ASRAAGTGFIDEQY
TRBJ2-1,TRBV7-9,ASSLMGASSYNEQF
TRBJ2-1,TRBV6-1,ASSPLPLTGGNEQF
TRBJ2-4,TRBV7-3,ASSKDRVTKNIQY
TRBJ1-5,TRBV7-2,ASSPWGGAGQPQH
TRBJ2-7,TRBV20-1,SARVALERGINEQY
TRBJ2-1,TRBV3-1,ASSPNINYNEQF
TRBJ1-2,TRBV24-1,ATRDTGTDDGYT
TRBJ2-7,TRBV10-3,AISESQQEAYEQY
TRBJ1-1,TRBV4-3,ASSQVSLTGKGTEAF
TRBJ2-3,TRBV12-3/TRBV12-4,ASSPGLAIFGTDTQY
TRBJ1-2,TRBV15,ATSRDQAATSGYT
TRBJ1-5,TRBV12-3/TRBV12-4,ASSPAPAAQPQH